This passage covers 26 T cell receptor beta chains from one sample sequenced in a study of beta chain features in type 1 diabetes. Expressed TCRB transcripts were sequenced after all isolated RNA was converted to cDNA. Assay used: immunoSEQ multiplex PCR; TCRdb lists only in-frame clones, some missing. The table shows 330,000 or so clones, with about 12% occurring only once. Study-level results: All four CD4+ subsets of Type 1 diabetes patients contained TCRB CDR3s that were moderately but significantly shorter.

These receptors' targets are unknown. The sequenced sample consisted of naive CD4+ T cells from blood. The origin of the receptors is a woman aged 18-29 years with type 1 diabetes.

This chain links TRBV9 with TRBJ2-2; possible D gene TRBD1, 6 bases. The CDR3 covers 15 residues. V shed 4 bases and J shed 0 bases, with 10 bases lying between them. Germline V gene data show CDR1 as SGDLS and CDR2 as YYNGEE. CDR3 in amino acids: CASSLGQSNTGELFF. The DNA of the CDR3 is TGTGCCAGCAGCCTCGGACAGTCGAACACCGGGGAGCTGTTTTTT. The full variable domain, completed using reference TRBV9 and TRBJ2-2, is DSGVTQTPKHLITATGQRVTLRCSPRSGDLSVYWYQQSLDQGLQFLIQYYNGEERAKGNILERFSAQQFPDLHSELNLSSLELGDSALYFCASSLGQSNTGELFFGEGSRLTVL.

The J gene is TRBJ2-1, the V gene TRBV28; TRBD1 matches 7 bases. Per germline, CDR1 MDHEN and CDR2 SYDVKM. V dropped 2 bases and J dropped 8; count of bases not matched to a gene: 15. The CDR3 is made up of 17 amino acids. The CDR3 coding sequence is TGTGCCAGCAGTTTACAGACCTACAGGGGAAGTAGGCATGAGCAGTTCTTC. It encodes CASSLQTYRGSRHEQFF. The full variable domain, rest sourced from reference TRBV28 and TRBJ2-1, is DVKVTQSSRYLVKRTGEKVFLECVQDMDHENMFWYRQDPGLGLRLIYFSYDVKMKEKGDIPEGYSVSREKKERFSLILESASTNQTSMYLCASSLQTYRGSRHEQFFGPGTRLTVL.

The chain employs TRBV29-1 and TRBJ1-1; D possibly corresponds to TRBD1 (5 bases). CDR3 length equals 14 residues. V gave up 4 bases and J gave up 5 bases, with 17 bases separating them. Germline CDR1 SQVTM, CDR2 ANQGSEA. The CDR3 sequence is CSVVPPWGGTEAFF. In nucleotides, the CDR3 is TGCAGCGTTGTACCCCCCTGGGGGGGAACTGAAGCTTTCTTT.

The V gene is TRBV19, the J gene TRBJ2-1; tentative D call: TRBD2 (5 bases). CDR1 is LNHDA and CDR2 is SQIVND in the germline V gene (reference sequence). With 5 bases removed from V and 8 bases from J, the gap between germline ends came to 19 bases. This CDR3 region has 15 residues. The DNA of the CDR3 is TGTGCCAGTAGTCCCTGGGGTAGCGCGGTTGATGAGCAGTTCTTC. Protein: CASSPWGSAVDEQFF.

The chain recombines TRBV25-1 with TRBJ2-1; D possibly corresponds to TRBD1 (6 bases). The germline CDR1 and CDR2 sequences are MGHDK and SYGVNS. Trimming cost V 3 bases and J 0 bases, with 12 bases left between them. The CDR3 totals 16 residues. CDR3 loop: CASSDEGDPSYNEQFF. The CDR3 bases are TGTGCCAGCAGTGATGAGGGGGACCCCTCCTACAATGAGCAGTTCTTC. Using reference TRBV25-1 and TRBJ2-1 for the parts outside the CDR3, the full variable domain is EADIYQTPRYLVIGTGKKITLECSQTMGHDKMYWYQQDPGMELHLIHYSYGVNSTEKGDLSSESTVSRIRTEHFPLTLESARPSHTSQYLCASSDEGDPSYNEQFFGPGTRLTVL.

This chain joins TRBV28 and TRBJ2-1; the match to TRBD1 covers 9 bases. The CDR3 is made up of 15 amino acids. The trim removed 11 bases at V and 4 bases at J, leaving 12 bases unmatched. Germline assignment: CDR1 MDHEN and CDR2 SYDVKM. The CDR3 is CAESTGTGMYNEQFF. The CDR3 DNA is TGTGCCGAGAGCACCGGGACAGGGATGTACAATGAGCAGTTCTTC.

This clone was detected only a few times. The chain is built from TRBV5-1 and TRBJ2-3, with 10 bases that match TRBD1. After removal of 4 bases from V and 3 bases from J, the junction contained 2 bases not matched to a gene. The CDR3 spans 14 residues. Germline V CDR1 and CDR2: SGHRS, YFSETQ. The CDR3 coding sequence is TGCGCCAGCAGCAGGACAGGGGGAACAGATACGCAGTATTTT. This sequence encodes CASSRTGGTDTQYF.

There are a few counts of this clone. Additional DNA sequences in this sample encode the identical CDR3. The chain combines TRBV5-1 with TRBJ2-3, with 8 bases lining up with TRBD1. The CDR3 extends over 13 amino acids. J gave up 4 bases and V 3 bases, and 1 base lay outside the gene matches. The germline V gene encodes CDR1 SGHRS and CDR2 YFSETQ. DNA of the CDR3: TGCGCCAGCAGCTCAGGGGGCGCAGATACGCAGTATTTT. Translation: CASSSGGADTQYF. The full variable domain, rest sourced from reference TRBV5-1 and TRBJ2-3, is KAGVTQTPRYLIKTRGQQVTLSCSPISGHRSVSWYQQTPGQGLQFLFEYFSETQRNKGNFPGRFSGRQFSNSRSEMNVSTLELGDSALYLCASSSGGADTQYFGPGTRLTVL.

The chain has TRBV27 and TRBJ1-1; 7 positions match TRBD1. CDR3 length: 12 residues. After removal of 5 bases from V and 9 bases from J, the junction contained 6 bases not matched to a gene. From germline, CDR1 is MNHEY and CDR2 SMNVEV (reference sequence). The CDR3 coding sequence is TGTGCCAGCAGTACAGGGGCTCTCCAAGCTTTCTTT. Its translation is CASSTGALQAFF.

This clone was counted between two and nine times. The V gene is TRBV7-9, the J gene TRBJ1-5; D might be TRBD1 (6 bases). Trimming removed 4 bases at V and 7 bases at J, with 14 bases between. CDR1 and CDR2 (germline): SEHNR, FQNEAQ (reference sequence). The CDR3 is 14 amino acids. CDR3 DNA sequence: TGTGCCAGCAGCTCCCAAGGGGGGGGACAGCCCCAGCATTTT. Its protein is CASSSQGGGQPQHF. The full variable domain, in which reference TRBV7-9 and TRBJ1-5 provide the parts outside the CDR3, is DTGVSQNPRHKITKRGQNVTFRCDPISEHNRLYWYRQTLGQGPEFLTYFQNEAQLEKSRLLSDRFSAERPKGSFSTLEIQRTEQGDSAMYLCASSSQGGGQPQHFGDGTRLSIL.

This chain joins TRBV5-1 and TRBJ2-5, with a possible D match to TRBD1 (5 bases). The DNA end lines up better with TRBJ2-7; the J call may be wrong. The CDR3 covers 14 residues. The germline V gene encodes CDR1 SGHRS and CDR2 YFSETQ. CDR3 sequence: CASSADSDLYEQYF. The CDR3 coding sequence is TGCGCCAGCAGCGCCGACAGCGACCTCTACGAGCAGTACTTC.

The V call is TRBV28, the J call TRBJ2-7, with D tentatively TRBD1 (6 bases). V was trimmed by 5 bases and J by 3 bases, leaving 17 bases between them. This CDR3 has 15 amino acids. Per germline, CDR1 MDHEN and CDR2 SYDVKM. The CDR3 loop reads CASSLNRVALYEQYF. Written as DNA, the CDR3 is TGTGCCAGCAGTCTCAACAGGGTTGCCCTCTACGAGCAGTACTTC.

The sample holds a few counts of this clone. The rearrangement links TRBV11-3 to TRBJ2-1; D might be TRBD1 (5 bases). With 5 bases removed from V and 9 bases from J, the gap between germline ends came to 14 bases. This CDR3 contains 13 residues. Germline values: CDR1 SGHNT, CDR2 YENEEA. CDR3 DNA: TGTGCCAGCAGCGAAGGGGTCCGGGCTGAGCAGTTCTTC. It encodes CASSEGVRAEQFF.

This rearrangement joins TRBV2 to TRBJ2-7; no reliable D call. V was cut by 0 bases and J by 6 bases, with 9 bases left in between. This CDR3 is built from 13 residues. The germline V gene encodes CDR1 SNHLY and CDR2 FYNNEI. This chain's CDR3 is CASSEALPREQYF. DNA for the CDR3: TGTGCCAGCAGTGAAGCGCTTCCGCGCGAGCAGTACTTC.

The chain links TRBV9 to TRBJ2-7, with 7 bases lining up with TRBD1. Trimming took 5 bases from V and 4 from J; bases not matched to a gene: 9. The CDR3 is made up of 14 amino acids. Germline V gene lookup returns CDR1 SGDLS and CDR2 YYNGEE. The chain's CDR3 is CASSRQGDGYEQYF. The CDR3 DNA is TGTGCCAGCAGTCGACAGGGCGACGGTTACGAGCAGTACTTC.

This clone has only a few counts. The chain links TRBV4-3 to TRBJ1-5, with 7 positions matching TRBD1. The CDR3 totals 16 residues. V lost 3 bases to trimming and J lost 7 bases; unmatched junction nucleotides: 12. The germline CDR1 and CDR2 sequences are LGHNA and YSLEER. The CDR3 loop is CASSQGPVTGPQPQHF. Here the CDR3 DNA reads TGCGCCAGCAGCCAGGGGCCCGTGACAGGGCCCCAGCCCCAGCATTTT.

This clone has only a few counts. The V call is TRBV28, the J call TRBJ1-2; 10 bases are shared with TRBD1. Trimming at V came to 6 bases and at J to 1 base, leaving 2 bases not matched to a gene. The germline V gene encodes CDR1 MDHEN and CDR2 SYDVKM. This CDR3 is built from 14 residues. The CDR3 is CASSDRGHNYGYTF. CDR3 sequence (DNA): TGTGCCAGCAGCGACAGGGGGCATAACTATGGCTACACCTTC.

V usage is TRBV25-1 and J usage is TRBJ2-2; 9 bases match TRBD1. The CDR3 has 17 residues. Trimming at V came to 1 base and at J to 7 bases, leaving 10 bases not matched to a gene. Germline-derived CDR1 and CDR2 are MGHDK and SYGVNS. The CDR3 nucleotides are TGTGCCAGCAGTGAATCTGAAGGACAGGGGATTGGCGGGGAGCTGTTTTTT. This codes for CASSESEGQGIGGELFF.

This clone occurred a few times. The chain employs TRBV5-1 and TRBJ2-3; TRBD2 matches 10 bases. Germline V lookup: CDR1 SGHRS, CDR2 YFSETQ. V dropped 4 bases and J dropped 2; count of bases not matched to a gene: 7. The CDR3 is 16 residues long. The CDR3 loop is CASSRELAGITDTQYF. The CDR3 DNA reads TGCGCCAGCAGCCGGGAACTAGCGGGAATCACAGATACGCAGTATTTT.

CDR3 amino acids: CATSRAGIQRELFF. The CDR3 region has the DNA TGTGCCACCAGCAGAGCGGGGATCCAAAGGGAACTGTTTTTT. The rearrangement links TRBV15 to TRBJ1-4; unclear D gene. Germline CDR1 LNHNV, CDR2 YYDKDF (reference sequence). Between the trimmed V and J ends, which lost 1 base and 12 bases, there was a span of 15 bases. This CDR3 spans 14 amino acids.

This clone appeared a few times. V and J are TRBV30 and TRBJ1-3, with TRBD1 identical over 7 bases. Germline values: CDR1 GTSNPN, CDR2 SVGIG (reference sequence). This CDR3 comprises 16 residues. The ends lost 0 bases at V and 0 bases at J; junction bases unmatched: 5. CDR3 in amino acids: CAWSVTGDFSGNTIYF. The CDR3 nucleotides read TGTGCCTGGAGTGTAACAGGGGACTTCTCTGGAAACACCATATATTTT.

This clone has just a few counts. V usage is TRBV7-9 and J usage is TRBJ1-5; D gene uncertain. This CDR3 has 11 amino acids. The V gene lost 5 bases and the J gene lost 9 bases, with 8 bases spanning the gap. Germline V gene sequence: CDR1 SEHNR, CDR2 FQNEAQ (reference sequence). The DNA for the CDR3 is TGTGCCAGCAGCCTCGAGGGGCCCCAGCATTTT. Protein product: CASSLEGPQHF.

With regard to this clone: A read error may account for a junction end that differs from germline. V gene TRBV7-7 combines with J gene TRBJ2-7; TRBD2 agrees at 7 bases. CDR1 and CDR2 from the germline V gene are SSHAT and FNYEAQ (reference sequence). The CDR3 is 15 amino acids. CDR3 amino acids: CASSLGRLAVYEQYF. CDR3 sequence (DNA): TGTGCTAGCAGCCTCGGGCGGCTAGCGGTATACGAGCAGTACTTC.

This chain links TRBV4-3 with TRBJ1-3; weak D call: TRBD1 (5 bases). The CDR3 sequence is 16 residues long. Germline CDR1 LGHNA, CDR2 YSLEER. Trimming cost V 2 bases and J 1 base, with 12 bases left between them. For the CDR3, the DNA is TGCGCCAGCAGCCAATTGACCAAGGGGTCTGGAAACACCATATATTTT. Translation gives CASSQLTKGSGNTIYF.

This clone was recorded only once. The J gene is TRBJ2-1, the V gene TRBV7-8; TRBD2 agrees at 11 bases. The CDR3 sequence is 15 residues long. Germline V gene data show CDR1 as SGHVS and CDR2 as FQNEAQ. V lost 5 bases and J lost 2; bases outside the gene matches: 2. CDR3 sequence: CASSPGLAAYNEQFF. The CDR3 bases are TGTGCCAGCAGCCCGGGACTAGCGGCCTACAATGAGCAGTTCTTC.

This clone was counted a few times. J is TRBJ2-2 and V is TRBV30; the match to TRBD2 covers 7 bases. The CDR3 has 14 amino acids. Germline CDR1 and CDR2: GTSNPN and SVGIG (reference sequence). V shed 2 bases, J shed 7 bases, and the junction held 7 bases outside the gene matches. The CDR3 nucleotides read TGTGCCTGGAGTAGGGCTAGCGGCCTCGGGGAGCTGTTTTTT. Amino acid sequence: CAWSRASGLGELFF.